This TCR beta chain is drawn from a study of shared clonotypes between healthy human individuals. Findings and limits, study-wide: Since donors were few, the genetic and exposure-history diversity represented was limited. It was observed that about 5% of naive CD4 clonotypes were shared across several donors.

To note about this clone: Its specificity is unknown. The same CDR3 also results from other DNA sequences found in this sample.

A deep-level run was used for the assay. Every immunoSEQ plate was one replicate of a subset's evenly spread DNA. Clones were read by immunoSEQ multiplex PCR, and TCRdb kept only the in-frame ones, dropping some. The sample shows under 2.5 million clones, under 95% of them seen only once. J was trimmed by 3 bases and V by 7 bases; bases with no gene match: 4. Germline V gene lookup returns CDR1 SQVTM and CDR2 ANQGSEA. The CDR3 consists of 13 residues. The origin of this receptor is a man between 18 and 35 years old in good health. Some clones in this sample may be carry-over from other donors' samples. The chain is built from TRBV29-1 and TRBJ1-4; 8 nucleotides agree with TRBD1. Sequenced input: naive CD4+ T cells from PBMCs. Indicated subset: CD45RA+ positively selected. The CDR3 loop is CSASTGANEKLFF. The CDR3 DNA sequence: TGCAGCGCTTCGACAGGGGCTAATGAAAAACTGTTTTTT.